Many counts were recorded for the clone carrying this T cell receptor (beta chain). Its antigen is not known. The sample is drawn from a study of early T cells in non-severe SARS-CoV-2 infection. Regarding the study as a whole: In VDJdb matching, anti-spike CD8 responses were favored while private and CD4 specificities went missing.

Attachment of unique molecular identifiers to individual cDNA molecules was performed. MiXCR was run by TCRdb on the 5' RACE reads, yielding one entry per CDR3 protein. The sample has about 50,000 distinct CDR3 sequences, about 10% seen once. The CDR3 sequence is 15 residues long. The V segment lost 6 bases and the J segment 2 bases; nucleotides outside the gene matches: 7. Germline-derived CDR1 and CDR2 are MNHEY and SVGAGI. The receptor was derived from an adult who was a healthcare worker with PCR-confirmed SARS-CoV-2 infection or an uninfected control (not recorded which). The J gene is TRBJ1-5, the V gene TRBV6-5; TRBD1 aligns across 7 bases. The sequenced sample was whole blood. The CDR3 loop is CASRLHGTGNQPQHF. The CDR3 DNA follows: TGTGCCAGCAGGCTACATGGGACAGGCAATCAGCCCCAGCATTTT.